This T cell receptor (beta chain) emerged from a study of beta chain features in type 1 diabetes. The entirety of the isolated RNA underwent reverse transcription, so expressed TCRB transcripts were sequenced. Libraries were prepared by immunoSEQ multiplex PCR; TCRdb keeps only in-frame clonotypes and omits some of them. The profile covers about 360,000 clones, with around 12% appearing a single time and more than 0.015% taken by the ten largest. Germline CDR1 SGHTA, CDR2 FQGTGA. The CDR3 has 15 residues. Trimming shortened V by 2 bases and J by 0 bases, and 10 bases separated the two germline ends. Only a few counts were recorded for this clone.

The chain is built from TRBV7-3 and TRBJ1-1, with a weak D call TRBD1 (6 bases). Sequenced sample: naive CD4+ T cells from blood. The TCR sequence derives from a man younger than 30 in good health. The CDR3: CASSLQGRMNTEAFF. The CDR3 DNA reads as TGTGCCAGCAGCTTACAGGGGCGGATGAACACTGAAGCTTTCTTT.